What follows describes a single T cell receptor beta chain. Its cognate antigen is unknown. Library preparation (for TCRbeta) was performed with unique molecular identifiers. TCRdb processed the PCR reads anew with MiXCR; each CDR3 protein has one entry. The sample carries around 300,000 distinct CDR3 sequences, almost 8% recorded once. These data originate in a study of T-cell reconstitution after alpha-beta-depleted transplantation in children. Germline CDR1 reads SGDLS; CDR2 reads YYNGEE. The V end was cut by 0 bases, the J end by 2 bases, with 8 bases between. The CDR3 contains 14 residues. General study results and limits: A year had passed since transplant, and T-cell counts and diversity by then came mostly from newly produced T cells.

The rearrangement uses TRBV9 and TRBJ2-5; maybe TRBD2 (6 bases). The sequencing used peripheral blood, collected 360 days after TCRalphabeta/CD19-depleted stem cell transplant. The clonotype originates from a female patient younger than 10 who had a stem cell transplant for Fanconi anemia, so the T cells may come from the graft donor. The CDR3 coding sequence is TGTGCCAGCAGCGTAGTCGGGGGACAAGAGACCCAGTACTTC. Translated: CASSVVGGQETQYF.